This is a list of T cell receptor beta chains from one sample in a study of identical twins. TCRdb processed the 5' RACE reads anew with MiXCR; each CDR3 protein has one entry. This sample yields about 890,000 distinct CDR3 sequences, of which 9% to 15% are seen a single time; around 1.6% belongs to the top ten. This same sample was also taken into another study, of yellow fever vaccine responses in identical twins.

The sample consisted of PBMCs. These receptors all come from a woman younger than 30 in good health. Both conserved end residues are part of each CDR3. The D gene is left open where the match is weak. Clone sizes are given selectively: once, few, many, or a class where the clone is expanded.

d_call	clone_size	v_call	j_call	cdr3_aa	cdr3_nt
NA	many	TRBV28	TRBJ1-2	CASTFRIGLYGYTF	TGTGCCAGCACCTTTCGCATCGGCCTATATGGCTACACCTTC
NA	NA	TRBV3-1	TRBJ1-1	CASSQEEGRAFF	TGTGCCAGCAGCCAAGAAGAGGGGCGGGCTTTCTTT
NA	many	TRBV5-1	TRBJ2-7	CASSLASAVVSYEQYF	TGCGCCAGCAGCTTGGCCTCAGCCGTAGTCTCCTACGAGCAGTACTTC
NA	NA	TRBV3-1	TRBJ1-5	CASKSGRGNQPQHF	TGTGCCAGCAAATCGGGGAGGGGCAATCAGCCCCAGCATTTT
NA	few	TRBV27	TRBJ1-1	CASSWGGSTEAFF	TGTGCCAGCAGTTGGGGGGGGAGCACTGAAGCTTTCTTT
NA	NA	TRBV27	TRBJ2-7	CASSRDWKYEQYF	TGTGCCAGCAGCCGGGACTGGAAATACGAGCAGTACTTC
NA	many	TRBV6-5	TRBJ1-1	CASSYAGANTEAFF	TGTGCCAGCAGTTACGCGGGGGCGAACACTGAAGCTTTCTTT
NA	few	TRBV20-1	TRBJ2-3	CSARDGYRGSVPDTQYF	TGCAGTGCTAGAGATGGATACCGGGGATCGGTCCCAGATACGCAGTATTTT
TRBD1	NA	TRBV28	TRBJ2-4	CASSFPGQGKNIQYF	TGTGCCAGCAGTTTCCCGGGACAGGGCAAAAACATTCAGTACTTC
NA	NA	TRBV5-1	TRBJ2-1	CASSLAGASLIHNEQFF	TGCGCCAGCAGCTTGGCAGGGGCTAGCCTGATTCACAATGAGCAGTTCTTC